This T cell receptor beta chain was sequenced for a study of cytomegalovirus exposure and HLA in healthy donors. This CDR3 region has 16 residues. Germline trimming cut 0 bases from V and 10 bases from J; bases unmatched to any gene: 10. CDR1 and CDR2 (germline): MNHNY, SVGAGI (reference sequence). On this clone: Its antigen is not known.

Findings of the study overall: Presence/absence analyses rested on an assumption that sequencing depth was roughly uniform across donors.

In the PCR, 60 Vbeta and 13 Jbeta primers were used. The data were produced by immunoSEQ multiplex PCR, yet TCRdb's version contains in-frame clones alone and is incomplete. The ten most abundant clones cover 6.8% of a sample with about 110,000 clones. This receptor was identified in a man aged 35-49 years in good health and CMV-seropositive. Sequencing was performed on PBMCs. The chain couples TRBV6-6 to TRBJ2-3, with 10 bases fitting TRBD2. CDR3 sequence (DNA): TGTGCCAGCAGTTACTCGATAGCGGGAGGAGATAGGGCGCAGTATTTT. Residues: CASSYSIAGGDRAQYF.